The 21 T cell receptor beta chains presented below share a single source sample, sequenced in a study of read filtering for tumor transcriptome and immune sequencing. From roughly 390 ng of RNA, a library with molecular barcoded alpha/delta and beta/gamma adaptors was made. TCRdb reanalysed the reads using MiXCR and keeps one entry per CDR3 protein. The sample has 20,000 to 25,000 distinct CDR3 sequences, around 13% seen once. Material: a population of CD138-negative cells sorted from bone marrow. The receptors were sampled from a donor at least 40 years old with multiple myeloma.

This clonotype was seen at least ten times. The chain has TRBV4-2 and TRBJ2-1; D uncertain. Germline-derived CDR1 and CDR2 are LGHNA and YNFKEQ. Deletions cut 1 base from V and 6 bases from J, with 4 bases between. The CDR3 extends over 12 amino acids. CDR3 sequence reads: CASSQGGNEQFF. In DNA form, the CDR3 reads TGTGCCAGCAGCCAAGGGGGCAATGAGCAGTTCTTC.

Points on this clonotype: Being one base from a much bigger clone, this may be a read error. The chain has TRBV6-6 and TRBJ2-2; TRBD2 aligns across 11 bases. CDR1 is MNHNY and CDR2 is SVGAGI in the germline V gene (reference sequence). CDR3 length equals 16 residues. The CDR3 DNA follows: TGTGCCAGCAGTTTGGGACTAGCGGCGAACACCGGGGAGCTGTCTTTT. Translating it yields CASSLGLAANTGELSF.

The sample holds many counts of this clonotype. The V gene is TRBV21-1, the J gene TRBJ2-1; TRBD1 was called by the table and not checked on the DNA. TRBV21-1 is labeled a pseudogene. This CDR3 region has 16 residues. CDR3 DNA: TGTGCCAGCAGCAAAGCGGGACAGGGGACGTACAGTGAGCAGTTCTTC. Its protein is CASSKAGQGTYSEQFF.

Remarks on this clonotype: This clone may be a read error of a much larger clone one base away. The chain carries TRBV28 and TRBJ1-6; D is possibly TRBD1 (6 bases). CDR1 is MDHEN, CDR2 SYDVKM, per germline. The CDR3 extends over 16 amino acids. V lost 6 bases, J lost 13 bases, and 25 bases lay in between. The CDR3, as DNA: TGTGCCAGCAGGCCCCACCAGGGGAGGCGACAATCGCCCCTCCACTTT. Protein: CASRPHQGRRQSPLHF.

At least ten counts were recorded for this clonotype. The chain combines TRBV7-9 with TRBJ2-2; 7 nucleotides agree with TRBD2. The germline V gene encodes CDR1 SEHNR and CDR2 FQNEAQ (reference sequence). The CDR3 contains 15 residues. With V trimmed by 3 bases and J by 3 bases, 4 bases remained unmatched. CDR3 protein: CASSFRGSDTGELFF. CDR3 bases: TGTGCCAGCAGCTTCCGCGGGAGTGACACCGGGGAGCTGTTTTTT.

This clonotype came up many times. This chain uses TRBV27 with TRBJ2-7, with 8 bases aligning to TRBD1. This CDR3 has 15 residues. V gave up 5 bases and J gave up 8 bases; unmatched junction bases: 14. Germline loops: CDR1 MNHEY, CDR2 SMNVEV (reference sequence). This chain's CDR3 is CASSTRQGRWGKQYF. The CDR3 DNA is TGTGCCAGCAGTACCAGACAGGGGCGCTGGGGGAAGCAGTACTTC.

Concerning this clonotype itself: This may stem from a read error, because a much larger clone lies one nucleotide away. This rearrangement joins TRBV29-1 to TRBJ2-7; TRBD1 or TRBD2 may be the D gene (5 bases each). Germline V gives CDR1 SQVTM, CDR2 ANQGSEA. The V and J ends lost 4 bases and 9 bases respectively, with 19 bases between them. This CDR3 has 13 amino acids. The CDR3 DNA sequence: TGCAGCGTTGTCCGACACGGCCCGGGGACGCAGTACTTC. Amino acid sequence: CSVVRHGPGTQYF.

There are many counts of this clonotype. The rearrangement joins TRBV7-2 to TRBJ2-5; D ambiguous. Germline CDR1 and CDR2: SGHTA and FQGNSA. The CDR3 covers 11 residues. V lost 3 bases and J 5 bases, leaving 4 bases between the germline ends. CDR3: CASSFGETQYF. The CDR3 bases are TGTGCCAGCAGCTTCGGGGAGACCCAGTACTTC.

Note on this clonotype: A much larger clone differs by one base, so this may be a read error. The chain joins TRBV4-1 to TRBJ1-1; D gene ambiguous. Germline values: CDR1 MGHRA, CDR2 YSYEKL. V was trimmed by 1 base and J by 7 bases, leaving 10 bases between them. The CDR3 is 13 residues long. CDR3 sequence (DNA): TGCGCCAGCAGCCAAGGGGATAGGGTTGAAGCTTTCTTT. It yields the protein CASSQGDRVEAFF.

CDR3 amino acids: CASSLGSGSTKTTQYF. The CDR3 coding sequence is TGTGCCAGCAGCTTGGGCAGCGGGAGCACCAAGACGACCCAGTACTTC. V and J are TRBV7-9 and TRBJ2-5; 8 nucleotides agree with TRBD2. The germline V gene encodes CDR1 SEHNR and CDR2 FQNEAQ (reference sequence). V shed 3 bases, J shed 7 bases, and the junction held 13 bases outside the gene matches. This CDR3 is 16 amino acids long.

Notes on this clonotype: This may be a read error: a much more frequent sequence differs by one nucleotide. CDR3 coding DNA: TGCGCCGGCAGCTTGGGGTCGGGACCCTCTTCGGAGACCCAGTACTTC. This codes for CAGSLGSGPSSETQYF. The chain uses TRBV5-1 and TRBJ2-5; D is perhaps TRBD1 or TRBD2 (5 bases each). CDR1 is SGHRS and CDR2 is YFSETQ in the germline V gene. The CDR3 is 16 residues long.

This clonotype was seen repeatedly, ten times or more. The rearrangement joins TRBV5-1 to TRBJ2-5; D not certain. CDR3 size: 14 residues. Looked up from germline, CDR1 is SGHRS and CDR2 is YFSETQ. V lost 0 bases and J lost 3, with 9 bases in between. CDR3 nucleotides: TGCGCCAGCAGCTTGGATTTAGGGAAAGAGACCCAGTACTTC. It is translated as CASSLDLGKETQYF. The entire variable domain, with the rest obtained from reference TRBV5-1 and TRBJ2-5, is as follows: KAGVTQTPRYLIKTRGQQVTLSCSPISGHRSVSWYQQTPGQGLQFLFEYFSETQRNKGNFPGRFSGRQFSNSRSEMNVSTLELGDSALYLCASSLDLGKETQYFGPGTRLLVL.

As concerns this clonotype: This may arise from a read error, as a much more abundant clone is one base away. This chain links TRBV28 with TRBJ2-2; a possible D gene is TRBD1 (6 bases). Germline V gene lookup returns CDR1 MDHEN and CDR2 SYDVKM. Trimming shortened V by 7 bases and J by 6 bases, and 18 bases separated the two germline ends. The CDR3 runs 15 residues. The CDR3 sequence is CASNRLTGQPGELFF. The CDR3 DNA reads TGTGCCAGCAACCGCTTAACGGGACAACCCGGGGAGCTGTTTTTT.

With respect to this clonotype: At one boundary the junction diverges from the germline segment, which might be a read error. This chain uses TRBV5-1 with TRBJ2-1; D might be TRBD1 (6 bases). The CDR3 runs 14 residues. From germline, CDR1 is SGHRS and CDR2 YFSETQ. The CDR3 region has the DNA TGCGCCGGCAGCTACGGACAGAACTACAATGAGCAGTTCTTT. Translated, it gives CAGSYGQNYNEQFF.

In this sample, this clonotype turned up many times. The chain employs TRBV28 and TRBJ2-7; D gene ambiguous. Per the germline V gene, CDR1 is MDHEN and CDR2 is SYDVKM. V was cut by 2 bases and J by 6 bases, with 5 bases left in between. This CDR3 has 11 residues. The CDR3 loop is CASSLRSEQYF. DNA for the CDR3: TGTGCCAGCAGTTTACGAAGCGAGCAGTACTTC.

This clonotype was picked up many times. The genes are TRBV28 and TRBJ2-5; TRBD1 matches 7 bases. The V gene end was trimmed by 1 base and the J gene end by 3 bases; junction bases not matched to a gene: 8. This CDR3 is built from 16 residues. Germline V lookup: CDR1 MDHEN, CDR2 SYDVKM. The chain's CDR3 is CASSLYTGETEETQYF. The CDR3 nucleotides are TGTGCCAGCAGTTTATATACAGGGGAAACAGAAGAGACCCAGTACTTC.

The sample holds many counts of this clonotype. The chain uses TRBV5-1 and TRBJ2-1; D is undetermined. The CDR3 consists of 14 residues. Germline CDR1 is SGHRS and CDR2 is YFSETQ. Between the trimmed V and J ends, which lost 5 bases and 2 bases, there was a span of 11 bases. CDR3 protein: CASSEGSTYNEQFF. The CDR3 DNA reads as TGCGCCAGCAGTGAAGGGTCTACCTACAATGAGCAGTTCTTC.

This clonotype has ten or more counts. The chain employs TRBV20-1 and TRBJ2-7, with no clear D. The ends were cut back, 6 bases at V and 4 bases at J, with 7 bases in the middle. CDR1 and CDR2 from the germline V gene are DFQATT and SNEGSKA (reference sequence). The CDR3 is 10 residues long. The CDR3 DNA reads as TGCAGTGCGGATAGTTACGAGCAGTACTTC. Amino acids: CSADSYEQYF.

This clonotype turned up a few times. The chain couples TRBV5-1 to TRBJ1-5; perhaps TRBD1 as D (5 bases). V dropped 0 bases and J dropped 3 bases, with 10 bases sitting between them. The CDR3 is 15 residues long. The germline V gene has CDR1 SGHRS and CDR2 YFSETQ. The CDR3 region is CASSLAAGNNQPQHF. Written as DNA, the CDR3 is TGCGCCAGCAGCTTGGCAGCAGGGAACAATCAGCCCCAGCATTTT.

The table lists this clonotype with many counts. This chain joins TRBV11-2 and TRBJ2-1, with D perhaps matching TRBD2 (6 bases). Germline V gene lookup returns CDR1 SGHAT and CDR2 FQNNGV. The V end lost 2 bases, the J end lost 15 bases, and 14 bases lay between the germline ends. The CDR3 is 12 amino acids. The CDR3 region has the DNA TGTGCCAGCAGCTTAAATGCGGGAATCGTGTTCTTC. As protein: CASSLNAGIVFF.

V usage is TRBV20-1 and J usage is TRBJ2-7, with TRBD2 matching over 13 bases. The junction had 1 base not matched to a gene; V was cut back by 3 bases and J by 2 bases. This CDR3 comprises 14 residues. The germline V gene encodes CDR1 DFQATT and CDR2 SNEGSKA (reference sequence). The chain's CDR3 is CSARTSGRPYEQYF. The DNA for the CDR3 is TGCAGTGCTAGGACTAGCGGGAGGCCCTACGAGCAGTACTTC.